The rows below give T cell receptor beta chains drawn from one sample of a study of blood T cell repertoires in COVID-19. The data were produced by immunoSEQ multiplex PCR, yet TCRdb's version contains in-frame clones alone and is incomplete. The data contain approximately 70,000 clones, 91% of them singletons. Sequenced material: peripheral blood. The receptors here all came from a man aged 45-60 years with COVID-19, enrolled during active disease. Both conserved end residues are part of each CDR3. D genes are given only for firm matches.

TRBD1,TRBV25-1,CASRRTGGYGYTF
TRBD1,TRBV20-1,CSASRTGKSNQPQHF
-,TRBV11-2,CASGYEETQYF
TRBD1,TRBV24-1,CATSDSGTAVTDTQYF
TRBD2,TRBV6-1,CASSELAGTYEQYF
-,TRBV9,CASSATSSAGYTF
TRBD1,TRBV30,CAWSDHRGGYGYTF
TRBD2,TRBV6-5,CASSNRGDTGELFF
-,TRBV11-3,CASSSDFGGHNEQFF
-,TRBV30,CAWSVHGGRETQYF
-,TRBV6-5,CASSNRDLPYEQYF
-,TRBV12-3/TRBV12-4,CASSLGMNTEAFF
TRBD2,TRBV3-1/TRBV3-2,CASSLPPRGGLTSSYNEQFF
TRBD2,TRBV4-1,CASRRLAGYNEQFF
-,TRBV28,CATQGLETQYF
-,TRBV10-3,CAISVGGDGGTQYF
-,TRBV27,CASSLSPEINYEKLFF
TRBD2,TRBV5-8,CASSFQGGSTDTQYF
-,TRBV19,CASSIAPDTEAFF
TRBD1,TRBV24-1,CATSESDRGPNTEAFF
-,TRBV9,CASSPGADGQPQHF
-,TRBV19,CASSTWTAPSNSPLHF
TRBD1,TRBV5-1,CASKLWTGVANTGGTEAFF
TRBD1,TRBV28,CASSPTGVAYGYTF
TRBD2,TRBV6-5,CASRTLAGKSDTQYF
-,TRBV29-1,CSVAGEYEQYF
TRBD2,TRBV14,CASSLPGLAQYNEQFF
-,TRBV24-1,CATSDSGAWTDTQYF
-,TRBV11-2,CASSFTGTVQETQYF
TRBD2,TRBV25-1,CASASSGRAGETQYF